The 23 T cell receptor beta chains presented below share a single source sample, sequenced in a study of shared clonotypes between healthy human individuals. Here immunoSEQ multiplex PCR was the method, and the copy in TCRdb shows in-frame clones only, minus some. Among 2 million or so clones listed, approximately 95% were seen once. Sequenced input: naive CD4+ T cells sorted from blood. Subset here: CD45RA+ positively selected. Receptor source: a man between 18 and 29 years old in good health.

The V gene is TRBV5-1, the J gene TRBJ1-4; D possibly corresponds to TRBD1 (6 bases). Germline lookup yields CDR1 SGHRS and CDR2 YFSETQ. The CDR3 contains 16 residues. V lost 0 bases and J 2 bases, leaving 11 bases between the germline ends. DNA for the CDR3: TGCGCCAGCAGCTTGGTCGGGGGGCAGACTAATGAAAAACTGTTTTTT. Translation gives CASSLVGGQTNEKLFF.

The CDR3 region has the DNA TGTGCCAGCAGCAAAGGGGAACTAGCGGGGACTCGCTCCTACAATGAGCAGTTCTTC. Translating it yields CASSKGELAGTRSYNEQFF. The chain is built from TRBV7-9 and TRBJ2-1; 10 nucleotides align to TRBD2. V lost 5 bases, J lost 0 bases, and 13 bases stayed unmatched. CDR1 SEHNR and CDR2 FQNEAQ come from the germline V gene (reference sequence). CDR3 length equals 19 residues.

This clone has just one count. The J gene is TRBJ1-3, the V gene TRBV10-3; possible D gene TRBD1, 5 bases. This CDR3 is 15 amino acids long. Germline V gene lookup returns CDR1 ENHRY and CDR2 SYGVKD. Trimming took off 1 base at V and 2 bases at J, with 9 bases between the two ends. CDR3 loop: CAISEWGKAGNTIYF. The CDR3 DNA sequence: TGTGCCATCAGTGAGTGGGGGAAGGCTGGAAACACCATATATTTT.

The rearrangement joins TRBV19 to TRBJ1-6; D gene unclear. This CDR3 region has 12 residues. Trimming left V 8 bases short and J 7 bases short, with 9 bases between. CDR1 and CDR2 from the germline V gene are LNHDA and SQIVND (reference sequence). The CDR3 region is CASQQLNSPLHF. Here the CDR3 DNA reads TGTGCCAGTCAACAGCTCAATTCACCCCTCCACTTT.

This sequence joins TRBV25-1 and TRBJ1-1; maybe TRBD1 (5 bases). CDR1 and CDR2 (germline): MGHDK, SYGVNS. This CDR3 region has 15 residues. The V end was cut by 0 bases, the J end by 4 bases, with 12 bases between. CDR3 nucleotides: TGTGCCAGCAGTGAATACACGGGCGGGGGCACTGAAGCTTTCTTT. Residues: CASSEYTGGGTEAFF.

This clone was found once. As DNA, the CDR3 is TGTGCCAGCAGCGTAGGTCTGGGCAGGTACTACGAGCAGTACTTC. The encoded protein is CASSVGLGRYYEQYF. The chain uses TRBV9 and TRBJ2-7; no reliable D call. This CDR3 comprises 15 residues. Trimming cost V 0 bases and J 3 bases, with 13 bases left between them. CDR1 is SGDLS, CDR2 YYNGEE, per germline. The full variable domain, its missing parts supplied by reference TRBV9 and TRBJ2-7, is DSGVTQTPKHLITATGQRVTLRCSPRSGDLSVYWYQQSLDQGLQFLIQYYNGEERAKGNILERFSAQQFPDLHSELNLSSLELGDSALYFCASSVGLGRYYEQYFGPGTRLTVT.

A note on this clone: Different DNA sequences within this sample yield the same CDR3. The chain couples TRBV10-3 to TRBJ1-1, with 10 bases fitting TRBD1. The CDR3 is 14 residues long. CDR1 and CDR2 from the germline V gene are ENHRY and SYGVKD. The V and J ends lost 6 bases and 1 base, in that order; junction bases with no gene match: 2. The CDR3 protein is CAISRDRGNTEAFF. The CDR3 DNA reads as TGTGCCATCAGCCGGGACAGGGGGAACACTGAAGCTTTCTTT.

This clone showed up just a few times. The rearrangement joins TRBV11-2 to TRBJ1-2; D not resolved. The germline V gene encodes CDR1 SGHAT and CDR2 FQNNGV. V lost 7 bases and J 2 bases, leaving 5 bases between the germline ends. The CDR3 is 11 residues long. In DNA, the CDR3 is TGTGCCAGCACGCAGAACTATGGCTACACCTTC. This encodes CASTQNYGYTF.

As regards this clone: A much larger clone is a single base away; this may be a read error. The chain carries TRBV7-9 and TRBJ1-6, with D perhaps matching TRBD1 (5 bases). CDR1 is SEHNR and CDR2 is FQNEAQ in the germline V gene (reference sequence). The CDR3 contains 16 residues. CDR3 protein: CASSLAQGTKNSPPHF. CDR3 DNA: TGTGCCAGCAGCTTAGCGCAGGGTACAAAGAATTCACCCCCCCACTTT.

Remarks on this clone: This CDR3 is also generated by other DNA sequences in the sample. The rearrangement uses TRBV5-1 and TRBJ2-7; D not certain. The CDR3 extends over 13 amino acids. Trimming pared 3 bases from V and 0 bases from J, leaving 7 bases between. Germline V gene sequence: CDR1 SGHRS, CDR2 YFSETQ. The CDR3 is CASSYWSSYEQYF. CDR3 nucleotide sequence: TGCGCCAGCAGCTATTGGAGCTCCTACGAGCAGTACTTC.

V usage is TRBV7-2 and J usage is TRBJ2-1; 13 bases map to TRBD2. Trimming removed 8 bases from V and 7 bases from J; junction bases left unmatched: 5. The CDR3 has 14 residues. CDR1 is SGHTA, CDR2 FQGNSA, per germline. The CDR3 sequence: CASGGTSGINEQFF. The CDR3 nucleotides read TGTGCCAGCGGGGGGACTAGCGGGATTAATGAGCAGTTCTTC.

The V and J genes are TRBV30 and TRBJ2-4; TRBD1 matches at 8 bases. Germline V CDR1 and CDR2: GTSNPN, SVGIG (reference sequence). Trimming cost V 4 bases and J 6 bases; bases outside gene matches: 8. The CDR3 totals 14 residues. As DNA, the CDR3 is TGTGCCTGGAACGAGGACAGGGTTAGAAACATTCAGTACTTC. It codes for CAWNEDRVRNIQYF.

A word on this clone: This specimen includes other DNA sequences encoding the same CDR3. V is TRBV5-4 and J is TRBJ2-1; D remains ambiguous. This CDR3 contains 12 residues. Germline loops: CDR1 SGHNT, CDR2 YYREEE (reference sequence). Deletions cut 2 bases from V and 4 bases from J, with 4 bases between. Here the CDR3 DNA reads TGTGCCAGCAGCTTACGATACAATGAGCAGTTCTTC. Its translation: CASSLRYNEQFF.

J is TRBJ1-2 and V is TRBV29-1; unclear D gene. This CDR3 has 12 residues. Germline CDR1 and CDR2: SQVTM and ANQGSEA. V shed 6 bases and J shed 8 bases, with 16 bases lying between them. CDR3 protein: CSVDLSGSGYTF. The DNA of the CDR3 is TGCAGCGTCGACCTCTCGGGTAGCGGCTACACCTTC. Filled out from reference TRBV29-1 and TRBJ1-2, the complete variable domain reads SAVISQKPSRDICQRGTSLTIQCQVDSQVTMMFWYRQQPGQSLTLIATANQGSEATYESGFVIDKFPISRPNLTFSTLTVSNMSPEDSSIYLCSVDLSGSGYTFGSGTRLTVV.

This clone was detected a few times. The same CDR3 is also encoded by other DNA sequences in this sample. This chain joins TRBV10-3 and TRBJ1-2, with a tentative D call TRBD1 (5 bases). CDR3 length: 13 residues. V gave up 3 bases and J gave up 2 bases, with 7 bases separating them. The germline V gene encodes CDR1 ENHRY and CDR2 SYGVKD. The CDR3: CAISEWGNYGYTF. In DNA, the CDR3 is TGTGCCATCAGTGAATGGGGGAACTATGGCTACACCTTC.

The chain employs TRBV7-2 and TRBJ1-4; possibly TRBD1 for D (5 bases). The V end lost 7 bases, the J end lost 7 bases, and 13 bases lay between the germline ends. The CDR3 is 13 amino acids. Germline values: CDR1 SGHTA, CDR2 FQGNSA. The CDR3 protein is CASTPSGGEKLFF. As DNA, the CDR3 is TGTGCCAGCACGCCCTCTGGGGGTGAAAAACTGTTTTTT.

This rearrangement joins TRBV5-4 to TRBJ2-7, with D perhaps TRBD2 (6 bases). Germline CDR1 reads SGHNT; CDR2 reads YYREEE (reference sequence). The CDR3 totals 15 residues. The V gene lost 4 bases and the J gene lost 0 bases, with 14 bases spanning the gap. As DNA, the CDR3 is TGTGCCAGCAGCCCCGGGGGTGTAATCTCCTACGAGCAGTACTTC. Translating it yields CASSPGGVISYEQYF.

V usage is TRBV4-3 and J usage is TRBJ1-3, with D maybe TRBD1 (5 bases). V was shortened by 4 bases and J by 3 bases, with 22 bases between the two germline ends. CDR3 length: 18 amino acids. Germline CDR1 is LGHNA and CDR2 is YSLEER. The CDR3 DNA sequence: TGCGCCAGCAGCCGCGTGGCCCTGGTGATACAGGATGGAAACACCATATATTTT. It yields the protein CASSRVALVIQDGNTIYF.

The CDR3 here is CASSESIRWAMNTEAFF. In DNA form, the CDR3 reads TGTGCCAGCAGTGAATCGATCCGGTGGGCGATGAACACTGAAGCTTTCTTT. The chain couples TRBV6-1 to TRBJ1-1; D is ambiguous. V lost 2 bases, J lost 0 bases, and 16 bases lay in between. This CDR3 is built from 17 residues. CDR1 is MNHNS and CDR2 is SASEGT in the germline V gene.

This chain joins TRBV5-1 and TRBJ2-2, with D possibly TRBD2 on 5 matching bases. Germline CDR1 and CDR2: SGHRS and YFSETQ. The CDR3 is made up of 15 amino acids. V was cut by 4 bases and J by 7 bases, with 17 bases left in between. CDR3 sequence (DNA): TGCGCCAGCAGCCCGACGGACGGAGCGGTCGGGGAGCTGTTTTTT. Translated: CASSPTDGAVGELFF.

Turning to this clone: Additional DNA sequences in this sample encode the identical CDR3. V usage is TRBV5-1 and J usage is TRBJ2-2, with TRBD1 as a possible D gene (5 bases). CDR3 length: 13 residues. The germline gives CDR1 SGHRS, CDR2 YFSETQ. V was cut by 3 bases and J by 8 bases, with 11 bases left in between. CDR3 nucleotides: TGCGCCAGCAGCTCCAGGGAAGCTGGGGAGCTGTTTTTT. This translates into CASSSREAGELFF.

CDR3 residues: CASRLQDRDNYGYTF. The CDR3 DNA sequence: TGTGCCAGCAGGCTGCAGGACAGAGATAACTATGGCTACACCTTC. The J gene is TRBJ1-2, the V gene TRBV27, with D possibly TRBD1 on 6 matching bases. Germline V gene lookup returns CDR1 MNHEY and CDR2 SMNVEV (reference sequence). This CDR3 has 15 residues. Between the trimmed V and J ends, which lost 6 bases and 1 base, there was a span of 15 bases.

V is TRBV29-1 and J is TRBJ2-2; D uncertain. The V gene lost 0 bases and the J gene lost 7 bases, with 21 bases spanning the gap. CDR1 is SQVTM, CDR2 ANQGSEA, per germline. The CDR3 totals 17 residues. The CDR3 nucleotides read TGCAGCGTTGAAGATTTTCCGAGCCACAGAATAGGCGGGGAGCTGTTTTTT. Translation gives CSVEDFPSHRIGGELFF.